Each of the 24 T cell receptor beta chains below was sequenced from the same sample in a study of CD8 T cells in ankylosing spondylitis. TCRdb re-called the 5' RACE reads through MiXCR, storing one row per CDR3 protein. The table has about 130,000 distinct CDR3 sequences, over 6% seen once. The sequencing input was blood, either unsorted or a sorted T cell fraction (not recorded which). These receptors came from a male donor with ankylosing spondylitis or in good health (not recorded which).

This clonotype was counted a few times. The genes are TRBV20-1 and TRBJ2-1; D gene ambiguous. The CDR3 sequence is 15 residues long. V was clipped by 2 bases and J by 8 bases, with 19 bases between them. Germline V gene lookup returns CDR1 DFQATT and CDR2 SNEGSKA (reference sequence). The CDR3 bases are TGCAGTGCTAGATTTATGCTCGGCGAGCCCTATGAGCAGTTCTTC. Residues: CSARFMLGEPYEQFF.

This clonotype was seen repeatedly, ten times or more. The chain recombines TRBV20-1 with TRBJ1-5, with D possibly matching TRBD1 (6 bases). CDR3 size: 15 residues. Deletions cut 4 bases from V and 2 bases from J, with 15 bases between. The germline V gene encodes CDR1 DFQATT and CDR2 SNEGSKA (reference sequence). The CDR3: CSAITGPYGNQPQHF. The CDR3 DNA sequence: TGCAGTGCTATTACAGGGCCCTACGGCAATCAGCCCCAGCATTTT.

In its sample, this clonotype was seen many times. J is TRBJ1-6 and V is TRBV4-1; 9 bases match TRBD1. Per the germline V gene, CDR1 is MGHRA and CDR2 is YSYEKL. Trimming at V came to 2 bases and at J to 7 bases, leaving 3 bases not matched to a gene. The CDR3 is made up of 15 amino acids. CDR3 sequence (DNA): TGCGCCAGCAGCCAACAAGGGACAGGGAATTCACCCCTCCACTTT. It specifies CASSQQGTGNSPLHF.

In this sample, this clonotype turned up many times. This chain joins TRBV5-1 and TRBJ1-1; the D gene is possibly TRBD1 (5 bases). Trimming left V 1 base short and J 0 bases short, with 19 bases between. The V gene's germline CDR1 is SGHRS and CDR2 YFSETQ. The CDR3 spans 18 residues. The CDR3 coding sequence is TGCGCCAGCAGCTTGTCTTTCCCTCAGGGAGGTATGAACACTGAAGCTTTCTTT. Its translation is CASSLSFPQGGMNTEAFF.

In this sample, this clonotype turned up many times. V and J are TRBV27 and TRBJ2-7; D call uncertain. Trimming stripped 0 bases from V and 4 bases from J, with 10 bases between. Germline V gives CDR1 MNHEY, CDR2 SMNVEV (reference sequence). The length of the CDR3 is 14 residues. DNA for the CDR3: TGTGCCAGCAGTTTATCCGACCGATTTTACGAGCAGTACTTC. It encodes CASSLSDRFYEQYF.

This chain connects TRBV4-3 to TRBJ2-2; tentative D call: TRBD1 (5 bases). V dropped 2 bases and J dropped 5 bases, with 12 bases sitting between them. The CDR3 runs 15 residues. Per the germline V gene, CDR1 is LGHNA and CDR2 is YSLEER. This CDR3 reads CASSQTAGRTGELFF. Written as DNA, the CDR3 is TGCGCCAGCAGCCAAACGGCAGGGCGTACCGGGGAGCTGTTTTTT.

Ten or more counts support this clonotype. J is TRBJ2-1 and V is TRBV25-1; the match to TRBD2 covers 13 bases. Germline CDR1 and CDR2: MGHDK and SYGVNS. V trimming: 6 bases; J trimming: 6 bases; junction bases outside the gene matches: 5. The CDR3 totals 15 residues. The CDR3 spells CASRAGTSGVNEQFF. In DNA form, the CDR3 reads TGTGCCAGCAGGGCCGGGACTAGCGGGGTCAATGAGCAGTTCTTC.

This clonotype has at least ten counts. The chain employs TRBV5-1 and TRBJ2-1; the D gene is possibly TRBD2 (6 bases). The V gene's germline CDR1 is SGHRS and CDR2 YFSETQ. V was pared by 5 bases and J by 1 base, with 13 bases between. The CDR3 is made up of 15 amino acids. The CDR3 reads CASRRDWTSYNEQFF. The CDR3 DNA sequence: TGCGCCAGCAGGCGGGACTGGACGTCCTACAATGAGCAGTTCTTC.

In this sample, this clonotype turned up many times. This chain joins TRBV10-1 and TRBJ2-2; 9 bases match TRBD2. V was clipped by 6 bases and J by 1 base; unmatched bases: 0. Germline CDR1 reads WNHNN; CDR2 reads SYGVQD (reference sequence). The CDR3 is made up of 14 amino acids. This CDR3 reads CASRAGGNTGELFF. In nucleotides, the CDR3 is TGCGCCAGCAGAGCGGGGGGGAACACCGGGGAGCTGTTTTTT.

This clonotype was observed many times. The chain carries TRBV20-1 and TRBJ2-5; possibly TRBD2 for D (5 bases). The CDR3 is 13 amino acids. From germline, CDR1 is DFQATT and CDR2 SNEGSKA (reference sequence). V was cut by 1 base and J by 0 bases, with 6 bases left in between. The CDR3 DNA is TGCAGTGCTAGAGCAGCGGACCAAGAGACCCAGTACTTC. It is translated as CSARAADQETQYF.

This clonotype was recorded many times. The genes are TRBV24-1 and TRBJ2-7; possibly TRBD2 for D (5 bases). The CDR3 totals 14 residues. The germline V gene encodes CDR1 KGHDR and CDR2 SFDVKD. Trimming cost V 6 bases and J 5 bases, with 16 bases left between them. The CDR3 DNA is TGTGCCACCAGTTCGGGTAGAGGGTTGAACGAGCAGTACTTC. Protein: CATSSGRGLNEQYF.

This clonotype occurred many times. This chain's CDR3 is CASSLASPTDTQYF. The CDR3, as DNA: TGCGCCAGCAGCTTGGCATCTCCGACAGATACGCAGTATTTT. The chain combines TRBV5-1 with TRBJ2-3; D unresolved. The CDR3 is 14 amino acids. Trimming shortened V by 0 bases and J by 3 bases, and 8 bases separated the two germline ends. CDR1 is SGHRS, CDR2 YFSETQ, per germline.

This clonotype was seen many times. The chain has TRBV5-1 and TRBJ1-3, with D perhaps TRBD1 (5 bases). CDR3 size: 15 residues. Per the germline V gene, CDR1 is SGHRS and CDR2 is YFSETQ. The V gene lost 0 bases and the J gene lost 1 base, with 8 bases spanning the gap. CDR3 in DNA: TGCGCCAGCAGCTTGGGGGACGGATCTGGAAACACCATATATTTT. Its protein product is CASSLGDGSGNTIYF.

In DNA form, the CDR3 reads TGTGCCTGGTACGGGGACGAGTATGGACAGCCCCAGCATTTT. Encoded protein: CAWYGDEYGQPQHF. V gene TRBV19 combines with J gene TRBJ1-5; D perhaps matches TRBD1 (5 bases). Germline-derived CDR1 and CDR2 are LNHDA and SQIVND (reference sequence). V shed 11 bases and J shed 7 bases, with 21 bases lying between them. The CDR3 contains 14 residues.

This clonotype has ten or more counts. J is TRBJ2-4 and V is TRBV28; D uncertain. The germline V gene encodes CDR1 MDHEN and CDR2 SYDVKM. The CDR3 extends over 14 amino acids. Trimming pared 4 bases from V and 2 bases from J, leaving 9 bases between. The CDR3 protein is CASSSYLTKNIQYF. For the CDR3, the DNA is TGTGCCAGCAGTTCCTATCTAACCAAAAACATTCAGTACTTC.

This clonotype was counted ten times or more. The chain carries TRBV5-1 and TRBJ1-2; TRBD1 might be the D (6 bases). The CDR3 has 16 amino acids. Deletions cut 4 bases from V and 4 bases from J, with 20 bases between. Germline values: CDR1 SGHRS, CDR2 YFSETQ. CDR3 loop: CASSHQAGGLGYGYTF. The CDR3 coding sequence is TGCGCCAGCAGCCACCAAGCGGGGGGGCTCGGCTATGGCTACACCTTC.

The CDR3 spells CASSSRALTRAKLFF. DNA of the CDR3: TGTGCCAGCAGCTCCCGGGCTCTAACTCGGGCAAAACTGTTTTTT. This chain joins TRBV7-9 and TRBJ1-4; D remains unclear. The germline V gene encodes CDR1 SEHNR and CDR2 FQNEAQ (reference sequence). This CDR3 spans 15 amino acids. The V end lost 4 bases, the J end lost 10 bases, and 19 bases lay between the germline ends.

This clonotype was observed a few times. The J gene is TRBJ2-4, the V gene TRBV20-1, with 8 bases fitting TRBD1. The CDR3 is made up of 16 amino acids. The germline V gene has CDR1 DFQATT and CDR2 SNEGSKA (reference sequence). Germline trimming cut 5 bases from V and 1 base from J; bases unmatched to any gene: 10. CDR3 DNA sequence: TGCAGTGCTGTAACCAGGGGGCGTTCGGCCAAAAACATTCAGTACTTC. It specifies CSAVTRGRSAKNIQYF.

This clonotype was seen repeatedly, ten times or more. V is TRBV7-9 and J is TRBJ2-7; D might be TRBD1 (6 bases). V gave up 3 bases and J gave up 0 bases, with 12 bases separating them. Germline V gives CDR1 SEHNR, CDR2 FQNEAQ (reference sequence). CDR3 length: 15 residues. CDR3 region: CASSLVTDSSYEQYF. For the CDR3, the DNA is TGTGCCAGCAGCTTGGTGACGGACAGCTCCTACGAGCAGTACTTC.

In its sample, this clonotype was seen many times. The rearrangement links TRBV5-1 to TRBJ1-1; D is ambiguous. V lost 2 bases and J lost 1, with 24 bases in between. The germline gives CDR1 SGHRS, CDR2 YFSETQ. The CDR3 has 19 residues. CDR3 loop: CASSLSYQPISPKNTEAFF. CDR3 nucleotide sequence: TGCGCCAGCAGCTTATCGTATCAACCCATCTCGCCCAAGAACACTGAAGCTTTCTTT.

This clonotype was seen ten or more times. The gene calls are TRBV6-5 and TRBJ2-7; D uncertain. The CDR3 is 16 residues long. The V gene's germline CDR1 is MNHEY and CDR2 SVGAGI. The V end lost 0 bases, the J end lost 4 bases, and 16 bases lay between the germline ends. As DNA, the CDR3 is TGTGCCAGCAGTTACTCAAGCTCATTTGGGGTATACGAGCAGTACTTC. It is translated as CASSYSSSFGVYEQYF.

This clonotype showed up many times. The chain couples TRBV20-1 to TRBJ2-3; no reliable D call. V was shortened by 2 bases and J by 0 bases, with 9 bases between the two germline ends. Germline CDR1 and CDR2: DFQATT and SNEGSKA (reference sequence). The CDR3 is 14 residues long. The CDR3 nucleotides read TGCAGTGCTAGACTTCGTACTAGCACAGATACGCAGTATTTT. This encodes CSARLRTSTDTQYF.

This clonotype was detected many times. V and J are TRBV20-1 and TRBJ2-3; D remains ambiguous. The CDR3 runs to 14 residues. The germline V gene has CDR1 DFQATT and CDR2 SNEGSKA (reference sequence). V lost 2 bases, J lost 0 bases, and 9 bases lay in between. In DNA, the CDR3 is TGCAGTGCTAGAACAGACCTCAGCACAGATACGCAGTATTTT. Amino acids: CSARTDLSTDTQYF.

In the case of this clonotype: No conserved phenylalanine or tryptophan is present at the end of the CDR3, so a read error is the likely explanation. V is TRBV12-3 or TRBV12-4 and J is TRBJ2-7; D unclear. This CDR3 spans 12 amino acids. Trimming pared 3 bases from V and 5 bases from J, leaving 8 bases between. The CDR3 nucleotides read TGTGCCAGCAGTTTTGGGTGGGACGAGCAGTACATC. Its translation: CASSFGWDEQYI.